This record covers a single T cell receptor beta chain. As yet, its antigen is unknown. The data derive from a study of T cells in tuberculosis. Study outcomes and limitations: Active tuberculosis patients had shorter CDR3-alpha; the beta difference was nonsignificant.

Each donor contributed 85,000 to 100,000 T cells on average, unsorted. Germline CDR1 and CDR2: SGHRS and YFSETQ. V lost 5 bases and J lost 0, with 8 bases in between. This CDR3 is built from 13 residues. Sequencing was performed with immunoSEQ multiplex PCR; in TCRdb, only in-frame clones are kept and a portion is missing. In the table there are roughly 44,000 clones, 90% to 95% of which are singletons. The TCR was taken from a donor aged 10 to 29 with latent tuberculosis or without tuberculosis infection. The J gene is TRBJ1-1, the V gene TRBV5-1; D is possibly TRBD1 (5 bases). Input material: PBMCs. The CDR3 is CASSGAMNTEAFF. Written as DNA, the CDR3 is TGCGCCAGCAGTGGGGCGATGAACACTGAAGCTTTCTTT.